This is a list of T cell receptor beta chains from one sample in a study of cytomegalovirus exposure and HLA in healthy donors. Some clones are missing from TCRdb's copy, which holds only in-frame ones; the method was immunoSEQ multiplex PCR. The sample yields 130,000 or so clones, approximately 84% seen once. The sequenced material came from PBMCs. The receptors derive from a woman aged 40 to 49 in good health and CMV-seronegative. The CDR3 runs from the conserved cysteine through the conserved F or W. A D gene is named only where the DNA matches it firmly. Some rows mark clone size as missing; the rest say once, few, many or name a class of expanded clone.

abundance,v_gene,d_gene,j_gene,CDR3aa,CDR3nt
-,TRBV10-2,TRBD2,TRBJ2-1,CASSEWIAGDPYNEQFF,TGCGCCAGCAGTGAGTGGATAGCGGGAGACCCCTACAATGAGCAGTTCTTC
-,TRBV29-1,-,TRBJ2-7,CSVGAGEGYEQYF,TGCAGCGTGGGGGCGGGAGAGGGCTACGAGCAGTACTTC
-,TRBV19,TRBD1,TRBJ1-2,CASSSGTGGANYGYTF,TGTGCCAGTAGCTCTGGGACAGGGGGAGCTAACTATGGCTACACCTTC
-,TRBV4-3,-,TRBJ1-5,CASSHDLAAYQPQHF,TGCGCCAGCAGCCACGACTTAGCAGCCTATCAGCCCCAGCATTTT
once,TRBV6-1,-,TRBJ2-1,CASSGLASNEQFF,TGTGCCAGCAGTGGCCTGGCCTCCAATGAGCAGTTCTTC
-,TRBV5-1,-,TRBJ2-3,CASSLAVGLPNTDTQYF,TGCGCCAGCAGCTTGGCCGTAGGACTACCCAACACAGATACGCAGTATTTT
-,TRBV5-1,TRBD2,TRBJ2-5,CASSSGPGLAGETQYF,TGCGCCAGCAGCTCAGGCCCGGGACTAGCGGGAGAGACCCAGTACTTC
-,TRBV27,TRBD1,TRBJ1-1,CASSVRTGVGSTEAFF,TGTGCCAGCAGTGTTAGGACAGGGGTGGGTAGCACTGAAGCTTTCTTT
-,TRBV9,-,TRBJ1-3,CASSVGFVYSGNTIYF,TGTGCCAGCAGCGTAGGGTTCGTCTACTCTGGAAACACCATATATTTT
-,TRBV7-9,-,TRBJ1-1,CASTPYRTYDTEAFF,TGTGCCAGCACCCCTTACAGGACATATGACACTGAAGCTTTCTTT
-,TRBV5-6,TRBD1,TRBJ2-5,CASSSHPGGQGIGTQYF,TGTGCCAGCAGCTCACACCCCGGAGGACAGGGGATTGGGACCCAGTACTTC
-,TRBV7-9,TRBD1,TRBJ2-7,CASSLDRGLEQYF,TGTGCCAGCAGCTTAGACAGGGGGCTCGAGCAGTACTTC
-,TRBV7-9,TRBD1,TRBJ2-7,CSSSLGQGQFYEQYF,TGTTCCAGCAGCCTCGGACAGGGGCAATTCTACGAGCAGTACTTC
-,TRBV5-6,-,TRBJ2-4,CASSFRGPQYF,TGTGCCAGCAGCTTCAGGGGTCCTCAGTACTTC
-,TRBV10-3,TRBD2,TRBJ2-1,CAISGSSGRAHEQFF,TGTGCCATCAGCGGCTCTAGCGGGAGGGCCCATGAGCAGTTCTTC
-,TRBV5-1,-,TRBJ2-3,CASSLAVRDTQYF,TGCGCCAGCAGCTTGGCTGTGAGAGATACGCAGTATTTT
-,TRBV4-3,TRBD2,TRBJ2-2,CASSRGGGELFF,TGCGCCAGCAGCCGGGGGGGCGGGGAGCTGTTTTTT
-,TRBV6-1,-,TRBJ2-1,CASSINRVSYNEQFF,TGTGCCAGCAGTATCAACAGGGTATCCTACAATGAGCAGTTCTTC
-,TRBV19,-,TRBJ1-2,CASSIDLRGNYGYTF,TGTGCCAGTAGTATAGATCTAAGGGGTAACTATGGCTACACCTTC
-,TRBV4-1,TRBD2,TRBJ2-3,CASSQGLAVLTDTQYF,TGCGCCAGCAGCCAGGGACTAGCGGTACTCACAGATACGCAGTATTTT
-,TRBV12-2,-,TRBJ2-5,CASRLVLAGPSGEGTQYF,TGTGCAAGTCGCTTAGTTCTAGCGGGACCTTCGGGGGAAGGGACCCAGTACTTC
-,TRBV5-1,TRBD2,TRBJ2-3,CASSSDSGGPSNTQYF,TGCGCCAGCAGCTCGGATTCGGGAGGCCCCTCGAATACGCAGTATTTT
-,TRBV18,TRBD1,TRBJ1-2,CASSPTSDRGHYGYTF,TGTGCCAGCTCACCGACCTCGGACAGGGGCCACTATGGCTACACCTTC
-,TRBV5-4,TRBD2,TRBJ2-7,CASSAGLAGVVYEQYF,TGTGCCAGCAGCGCCGGACTAGCGGGAGTCGTATACGAGCAGTACTTC
once,TRBV28,-,TRBJ1-6,CASMAGSYNSPLHF,TGTGCCAGCATGGCAGGCTCCTATAATTCACCCCTCCACTTT
-,TRBV7-9,-,TRBJ2-1,CASSLVGHEQFF,TGTGCCAGCAGCTTAGTGGGCCATGAGCAGTTCTTC
-,TRBV4-3,-,TRBJ2-3,CASKEGPSTDTQYF,TGCGCCAGCAAGGAGGGCCCCAGCACAGATACGCAGTATTTT